These 3 T cell receptor beta chains share one sample of origin, sequenced in a study of spatial heterogeneity in lung cancer. Time point reported: sample taken at primary tumor resection. From tumor, nontumor lung or frozen PBMC, whole RNA was taken unsorted for sequencing. In TCRdb, the 5' RACE reads were re-called with MiXCR into one record per CDR3 protein. The table records about 53,000 distinct CDR3 sequences, roughly 7% of them present only once. The sample was PBMCs, taken at surgery. Receptor source: a female donor with early-stage non-small cell lung cancer.

In this sample, this clonotype turned up many times. The genes are TRBV5-1 and TRBJ2-5; no clear D. This CDR3 contains 13 residues. Trimming shortened V by 4 bases and J by 2 bases, and 9 bases separated the two germline ends. CDR1 is SGHRS, CDR2 YFSETQ, per germline. The CDR3 reads CASSPGPQETQYF. CDR3 nucleotides: TGCGCCAGCAGCCCGGGCCCACAAGAGACCCAGTACTTC.

This clonotype was seen more than once but under ten times. The chain recombines TRBV11-3 with TRBJ2-3; D may match TRBD1 or TRBD2 (5 bases each). From germline, CDR1 is SGHNT and CDR2 YENEEA. The CDR3 extends over 14 amino acids. The V and J ends lost 1 base and 4 bases respectively, with 9 bases between them. The CDR3 protein is CASSLGRGSDTQYF. CDR3 in DNA: TGTGCCAGCAGCTTAGGACGGGGCTCAGATACGCAGTATTTT.

The V call is TRBV6-1, the J call TRBJ1-1; TRBD1 aligns across 11 bases. Germline V lookup: CDR1 MNHNS, CDR2 SASEGT. CDR3 length: 14 amino acids. V gave up 6 bases and J gave up 3 bases; unmatched junction bases: 3. The CDR3 DNA reads TGTGCCAGCAGCATGGGACAGGGGGACACTGAAGCTTTCTTT. Amino acid sequence: CASSMGQGDTEAFF.